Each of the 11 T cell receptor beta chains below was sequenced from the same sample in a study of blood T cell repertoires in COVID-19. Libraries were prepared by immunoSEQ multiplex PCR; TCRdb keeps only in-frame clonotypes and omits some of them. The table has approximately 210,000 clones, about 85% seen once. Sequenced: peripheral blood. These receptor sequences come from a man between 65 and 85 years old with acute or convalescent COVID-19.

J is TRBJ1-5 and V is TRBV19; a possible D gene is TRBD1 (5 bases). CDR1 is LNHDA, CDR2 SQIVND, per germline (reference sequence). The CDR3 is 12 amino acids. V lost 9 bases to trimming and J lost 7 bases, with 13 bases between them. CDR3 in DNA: TGTGCCAGCGACAGTAATCTACAGCCCCAGCATTTT. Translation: CASDSNLQPQHF.

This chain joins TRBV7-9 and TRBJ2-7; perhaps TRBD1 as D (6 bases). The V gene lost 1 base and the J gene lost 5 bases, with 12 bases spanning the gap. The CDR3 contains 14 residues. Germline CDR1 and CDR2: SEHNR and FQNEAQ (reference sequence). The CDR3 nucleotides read TGTGCCAGCAGCTTAGGCCAGGGGAGAAACGAGCAGTACTTC. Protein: CASSLGQGRNEQYF.

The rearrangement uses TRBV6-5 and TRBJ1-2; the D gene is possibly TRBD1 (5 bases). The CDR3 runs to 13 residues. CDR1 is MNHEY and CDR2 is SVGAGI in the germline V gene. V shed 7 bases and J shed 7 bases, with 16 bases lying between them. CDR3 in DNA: TGTGCCAGCAAAGAACGGGGGAAAGGTGGCTACACCTTC. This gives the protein CASKERGKGGYTF.

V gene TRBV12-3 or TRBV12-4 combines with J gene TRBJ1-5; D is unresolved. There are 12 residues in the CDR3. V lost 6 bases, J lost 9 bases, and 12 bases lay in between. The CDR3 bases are TGTGCCAGCAGAAATCCGCCGGGGCCCCAGCATTTT. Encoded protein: CASRNPPGPQHF.

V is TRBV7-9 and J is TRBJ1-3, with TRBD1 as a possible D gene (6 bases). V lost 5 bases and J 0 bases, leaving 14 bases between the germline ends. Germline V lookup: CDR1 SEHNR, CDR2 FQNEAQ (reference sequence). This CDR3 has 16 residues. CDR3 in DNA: TGTGCCAGCAGCCCCAGACAGGCGAGCTCTGGAAACACCATATATTTT. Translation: CASSPRQASSGNTIYF.

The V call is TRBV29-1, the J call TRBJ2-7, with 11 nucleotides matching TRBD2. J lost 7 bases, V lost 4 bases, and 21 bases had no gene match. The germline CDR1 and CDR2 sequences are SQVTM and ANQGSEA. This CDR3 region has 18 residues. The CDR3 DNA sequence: TGCAGCGTTGTTTATGCCTGGGGGACTAGCGGACTTAAATCGGAGCAGTACTTC. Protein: CSVVYAWGTSGLKSEQYF.

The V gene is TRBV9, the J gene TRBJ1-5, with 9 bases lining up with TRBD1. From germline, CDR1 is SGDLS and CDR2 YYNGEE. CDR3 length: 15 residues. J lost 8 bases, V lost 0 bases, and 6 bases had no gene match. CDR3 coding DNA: TGTGCCAGCAGCGTAGGACAGGGGGTGGGTGAGCCCCAGCATTTT. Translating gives CASSVGQGVGEPQHF.

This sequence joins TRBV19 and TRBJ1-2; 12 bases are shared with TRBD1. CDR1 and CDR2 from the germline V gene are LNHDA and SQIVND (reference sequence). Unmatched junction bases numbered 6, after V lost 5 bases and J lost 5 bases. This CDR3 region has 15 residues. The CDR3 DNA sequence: TGTGCCAGTAGTCCCGGGACAGGGGGCAGGTATGGCTACACCTTC. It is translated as CASSPGTGGRYGYTF.

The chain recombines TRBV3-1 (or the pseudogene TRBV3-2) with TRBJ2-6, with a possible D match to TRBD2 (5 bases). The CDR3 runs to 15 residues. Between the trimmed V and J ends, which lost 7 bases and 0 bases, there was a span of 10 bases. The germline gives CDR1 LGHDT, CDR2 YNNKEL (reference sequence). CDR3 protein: CASKREGSGANVLTF. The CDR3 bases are TGTGCCAGCAAGCGTGAGGGCTCTGGGGCCAACGTCCTGACTTTC.

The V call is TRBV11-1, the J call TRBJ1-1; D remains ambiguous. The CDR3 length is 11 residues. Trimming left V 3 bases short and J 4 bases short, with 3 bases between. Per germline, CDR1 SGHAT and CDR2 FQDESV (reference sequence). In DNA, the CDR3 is TGTGCCAGCAGCTTTAGCACTGAAGCTTTCTTT. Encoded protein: CASSFSTEAFF. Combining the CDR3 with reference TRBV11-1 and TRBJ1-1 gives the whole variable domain EAEVAQSPRYKITEKSQAVAFWCDPISGHATLYWYRQILGQGPELLVQFQDESVVDDSQLPKDRFSAERLKGVDSTLKIQPAELGDSAMYLCASSFSTEAFFGQGTRLTVV.

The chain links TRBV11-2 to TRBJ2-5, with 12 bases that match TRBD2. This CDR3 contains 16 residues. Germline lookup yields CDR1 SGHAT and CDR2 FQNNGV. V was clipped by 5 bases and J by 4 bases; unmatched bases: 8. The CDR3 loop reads CASSQTSGSIGETQYF. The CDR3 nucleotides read TGTGCCAGCAGCCAGACTAGCGGGAGTATAGGAGAGACCCAGTACTTC.